These T cell receptor beta chains were read from a single sample in a study of metastatic and nonmetastatic thyroid tumors. MiXCR re-clonotyped the PCR reads for TCRdb. The sample shows about 29,000 clones, 16% of them seen only once. The source material was blood. Every receptor here comes from a female donor with papillary thyroid cancer or a benign thyroid nodule (not recorded which). Some clones in this sample may be carry-over from other donors' samples. Each CDR3 is given with its conserved first and last residue. Fields, in order: D gene, clone size, V gene, J gene, CDR3 protein, CDR3 DNA. The D gene is left open where the match is weak. Clone sizes are given selectively: once, few, many, or a class where the clone is expanded.

d_gene: -
abundance: many
v_gene: TRBV6-1
j_gene: TRBJ2-7
CDR3aa: CASSEAGASYEQYF
CDR3nt: TGTGCCAGCAGTGAAGCCGGGGCGTCCTACGAGCAGTACTTC

d_gene: TRBD2
abundance: many
v_gene: TRBV4-1
j_gene: TRBJ2-1
CDR3aa: CASSQGNLAGIDNEQFF
CDR3nt: TGCGCCAGCAGCCAAGGAAACTTAGCGGGGATAGACAATGAGCAGTTCTTC

d_gene: -
abundance: many
v_gene: TRBV20-1
j_gene: TRBJ2-6
CDR3aa: CSATDSGSGANVLTF
CDR3nt: TGCAGTGCTACCGATAGTGGGTCTGGGGCCAACGTCCTGACTTTC

d_gene: -
abundance: -
v_gene: TRBV9
j_gene: TRBJ1-1
CDR3aa: CASSVEENTEAFF
CDR3nt: TGTGCCAGCAGCGTAGAAGAGAACACTGAAGCTTTCTTT

d_gene: TRBD2
abundance: many
v_gene: TRBV7-8
j_gene: TRBJ2-1
CDR3aa: CASSLGFTSADEQFF
CDR3nt: TGTGCCAGCAGCTTAGGGTTTACTAGCGCGGATGAGCAGTTCTTC

d_gene: -
abundance: once
v_gene: TRBV7-3
j_gene: TRBJ2-5
CDR3aa: CASSLNGGEETQYF
CDR3nt: TGCGCCAGCAGCTTAAACGGCGGAGAAGAGACCCAGTACTTC

d_gene: -
abundance: few
v_gene: TRBV2
j_gene: TRBJ1-6
CDR3aa: CASTARAGDNSPLHF
CDR3nt: TGTGCCAGCACCGCGAGGGCAGGGGATAATTCACCCCTCCACTTT

d_gene: -
abundance: -
v_gene: TRBV28
j_gene: TRBJ1-2
CDR3aa: CASSDGGFTYGYTF
CDR3nt: TGTGCCAGCAGTGACGGGGGGTTTACATATGGCTACACCTTC

d_gene: -
abundance: medium-sized
v_gene: TRBV2
j_gene: TRBJ2-7
CDR3aa: CASSWGLTYEQYF
CDR3nt: TGTGCCAGCAGTTGGGGACTTACGTACGAGCAGTACTTC

d_gene: -
abundance: many
v_gene: TRBV20-1
j_gene: TRBJ1-6
CDR3aa: CSAVRGFNSPLHF
CDR3nt: TGCAGTGCCGTCAGGGGTTTTAATTCACCCCTCCACTTT

d_gene: -
abundance: many
v_gene: TRBV6-4
j_gene: TRBJ2-6
CDR3aa: CASSDSRGSGANVLTF
CDR3nt: TGTGCCAGCAGTGACTCCCGGGGCTCTGGGGCCAACGTCCTGACTTTC

d_gene: -
abundance: -
v_gene: TRBV14
j_gene: TRBJ2-1
CDR3aa: CASGQEPGPCNEQFF
CDR3nt: TGTGCCAGCGGCCAAGAGCCGGGCCCCTGCAATGAGCAGTTCTTC

d_gene: TRBD2
abundance: few
v_gene: TRBV2
j_gene: TRBJ2-1
CDR3aa: CASRSGTSDHEQLF
CDR3nt: TGTGCCAGCAGGTCCGGGACTAGCGATCATGAGCAGTTATTC

d_gene: TRBD1
abundance: few
v_gene: TRBV6-1
j_gene: TRBJ2-3
CDR3aa: CASSKWDSPTDTQYF
CDR3nt: TGTGCCAGCAGTAAGTGGGACAGTCCCACAGATACGCAGTATTTT